The clone carrying this TCR beta chain occurred a few times. Carrying unique molecular identifiers, the cDNA also gained a universal primer site through template switching. Using its own MiXCR run on the 5' RACE reads, TCRdb lists one record per CDR3 protein. This table has some 500,000 distinct CDR3 sequences, 9.6% appearing once. This entry is derived from a study of identical twins. Germline-derived CDR1 and CDR2 are SGHTA and FQGTGA. V was shortened by 3 bases and J by 8 bases, with 8 bases between the two germline ends. This CDR3 is 13 amino acids long. This sample was shared with a second study, whose subject was yellow fever vaccine responses in identical twins.

The receptor was derived from a woman in her late teens or twenties in good health. Source material: PBMCs. J is TRBJ1-6 and V is TRBV7-3; D is ambiguous. CDR3: CASSFGLDSPLHF. CDR3 DNA: TGTGCCAGCAGCTTTGGGTTGGATTCACCCCTCCACTTT.